The TCR beta chain described here comes from a study of technical replicates of blood from several donors. Repertoires were generated with immunoSEQ multiplex PCR, while TCRdb's copy carries only in-frame clones and drops some. The repertoire holds 65,000 to 80,000 clones, with about 92% as singletons. V lost 6 bases and J lost 4, with 12 bases in between. This CDR3 is 14 amino acids long. Germline loops: CDR1 MNHNS, CDR2 SASEGT. The source of this sequence is a human donor in good health. This sequence joins TRBV6-1 and TRBJ1-4; a weak D match, TRBD1 (6 bases). Material for sequencing was T cells isolated from PBMCs. CDR3 bases: TGTGCCAGCAGACAAAGGACAGATAATGAAAAACTGTTTTTT. Its translation: CASRQRTDNEKLFF.